Sequencing of this T cell receptor (beta chain) was carried out in a study of shared clonotypes between healthy human individuals. Study-level results: Tissues were not sampled, only blood, and their repertoires likely differ.

This clone has only one observation. Its cognate antigen is unknown. The same CDR3 arises from other DNA sequences in this sample as well. It was CD45RO-negative cells, positively selected for CCR7, that made up naive CD8 cells, with terminally differentiated effector memory CD45RA+ cells excluded. Germline lookup yields CDR1 MGHRA and CDR2 YSYEKL. V gave up 1 base and J gave up 3 bases, with 10 bases separating them. CDR3 length: 14 amino acids. Assay: immunoSEQ multiplex PCR; the TCRdb copy retains only in-frame clones and omits some. This sample has millions of clones, with about 95% found just once.

The specimen was naive CD8+ T cells sorted from blood. This TCR was sampled from a man aged 18 to 35 in good health. The chain combines TRBV4-1 with TRBJ2-7; a weak D match, TRBD2 (5 bases). In DNA, the CDR3 is TGCGCCAGCAGCCAAGTGGGGAGCGACTACGAGCAGTACTTC. Its protein product is CASSQVGSDYEQYF.